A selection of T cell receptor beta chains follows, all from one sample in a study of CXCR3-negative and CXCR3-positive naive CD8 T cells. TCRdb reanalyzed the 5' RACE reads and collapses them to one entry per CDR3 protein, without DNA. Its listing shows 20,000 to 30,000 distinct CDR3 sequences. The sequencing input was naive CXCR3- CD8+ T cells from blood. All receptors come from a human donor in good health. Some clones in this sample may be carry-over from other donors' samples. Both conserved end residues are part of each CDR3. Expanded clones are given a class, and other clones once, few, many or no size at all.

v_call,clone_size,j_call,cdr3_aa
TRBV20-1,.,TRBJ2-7,CSAREPDSHEQYF
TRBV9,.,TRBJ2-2,CASRTGNTGELFF
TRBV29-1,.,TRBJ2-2,CSVEDGRGTTGELFF
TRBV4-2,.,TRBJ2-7,CASSQGVINYEQYF
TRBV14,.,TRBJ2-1,CASSDVGLVVYNEQFF
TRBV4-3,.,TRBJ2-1,CASSQDAHGTSYNEQFF
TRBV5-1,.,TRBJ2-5,CASSLEYNTQETQYF
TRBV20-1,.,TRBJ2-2,CSAIQGPNTGELFF
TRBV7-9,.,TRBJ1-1,CASSFGGRGSNRTEAFF
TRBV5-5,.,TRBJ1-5,CASSYTGTGGDQPQHF
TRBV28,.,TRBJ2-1,CASRTRGPFSYNEQFF
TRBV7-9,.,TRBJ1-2,CASSRQETIYGYTF
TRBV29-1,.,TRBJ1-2,CSVAGTAPSNYGYTF
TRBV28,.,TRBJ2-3,CASSLHTAGAYTQYF
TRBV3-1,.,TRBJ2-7,CASSQDGGGSYEQYF
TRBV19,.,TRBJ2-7,CASSIGYLDYEQYF
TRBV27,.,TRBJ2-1,CASSLGSSSYNEQFF
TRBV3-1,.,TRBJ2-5,CASSQTAYVYQETQYF
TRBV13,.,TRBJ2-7,CASSPSGGVGYEQYF
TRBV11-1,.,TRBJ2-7,CASSFEPESSYEQYF
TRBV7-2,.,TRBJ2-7,CASSLGLGTGEQYF
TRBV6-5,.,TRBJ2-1,CASSYGTGVYNEQFF
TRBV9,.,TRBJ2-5,CASSVAGQGVETQYF
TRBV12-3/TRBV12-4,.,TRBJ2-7,CASSSRTNHEQYF
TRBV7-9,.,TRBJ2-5,CASSSERGQETQYF
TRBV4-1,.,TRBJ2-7,CASGTGSYEQYF
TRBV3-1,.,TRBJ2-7,CASSQEGGYQLDEQYF
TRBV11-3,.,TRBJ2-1,CASSLGGLAPNSEQFF
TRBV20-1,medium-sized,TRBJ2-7,CSASPPRDSYEQYF
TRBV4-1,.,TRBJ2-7,CASSRGGPGRGDEQYF
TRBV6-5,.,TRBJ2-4,CASRTTGRAELIAKNIQYF